This TCR beta chain came from a study of T cells in women clearing cervical HPV infection. Study-level findings and limits: Effector/memory and HPV-specific T cells were not isolated, and association timing is unknown.

Cervical HPV DNA detected by MY09/MY11 PCR, typed by dot-blot. About this clone: Its antigen is still unknown. The read ends 3 residues early relative to the CDR3; the germline J gene fills the gap.

The trim removed 1 base at V and 2 bases at J, leaving 3 bases unmatched. This CDR3 is 15 amino acids long. The germline V gene has CDR1 SEHNR and CDR2 FQNEAQ (reference sequence). The method was immunoSEQ multiplex PCR; TCRdb's version includes in-frame clones alone and lacks a portion of them. This specimen shows under 20,000 clones; the ten leading clones hold about 3%. The chain carries TRBV7-9 and TRBJ2-3, with 7 bases lining up with TRBD1. The TCR comes from a woman aged 18-70 years with a cervical HPV16 infection that either progressed to CIN3+ or cleared (not recorded which). The material sequenced was blood buffy coat. CDR3 loop: CASSLVTGITDTQYF. Incomplete CDR3 DNA: TGTGCCAGCAGCTTAGTGACAGGGATCACAGATACG. The full variable domain, with the rest looked up from reference TRBV7-9 and TRBJ2-3, is DTGVSQNPRHKITKRGQNVTFRCDPISEHNRLYWYRQTLGQGPEFLTYFQNEAQLEKSRLLSDRFSAERPKGSFSTLEIQRTEQGDSAMYLCASSLVTGITDTQYFGPGTRLTVL.